This TCR delta chain emerged from a study of gamma-delta chains in newborns, infants, children. Study overall: Polyclonal expansion of innate γδ T cells after birth follows microbial exposure.

TCRdb called clones from the reads again using CATT. The sample contains about 6,400 delta-chain clones, around 2.5% of which appear only once. This clone ranks as medium-sized. Per germline, CDR1 GEAIGNYY and CDR2 EKD. CDR3 length: 19 residues. Losses at the gene ends were 3 bases for V and 0 bases for J; bases not matched to a gene: 17. This chain links TRDV2 with TRDJ1; 8 bases match TRDD3. The sample comprised blood. The receptor was derived from a child who was a newborn, infant or young child, either healthy, febrile or measles-vaccinated (not recorded which). The CDR3 region has the DNA TGTGCCTGTGACCCCGTGGGATTACTGGGGGTTTTGTACACCGATAAACTCATCTTT. Protein product: CACDPVGLLGVLYTDKLIF.